This is a list of T cell receptor beta chains from one sample in a study of blood T cell repertoires in COVID-19. The table came from immunoSEQ multiplex PCR; TCRdb's copy has only in-frame clones and leaves some out. This table has about 41,000 clones, over 70% appearing once. Material: peripheral blood. Receptors originate from an elderly woman with active or convalescent COVID-19. The CDR3 runs from the conserved cysteine through the conserved F or W. A D gene is named only where the DNA matches it firmly. Not all rows give a size; the values are once, few, many and, for expanded clones, a class.

J: TRBJ1-5; V: TRBV3-1/TRBV3-2; D: TRBD1; size: .; CDR3: CASSQRGHNQPQHF; DNA: TGTGCCAGCAGCCAAAGGGGGCATAATCAGCCCCAGCATTTT
J: TRBJ1-6; V: TRBV3-1/TRBV3-2; D: .; size: .; CDR3: CASSQGLEGPSPLHF; DNA: TGTGCCAGCAGCCAAGGATTGGAGGGACCTTCACCCCTCCACTTT
J: TRBJ2-3; V: TRBV18; D: .; size: once; CDR3: CASSPPRGTDTQYF; DNA: TGTGCCAGCTCACCACCGAGGGGGACAGATACGCAGTATTTT
J: TRBJ1-4; V: TRBV5-6; D: .; size: .; CDR3: CASSSLTSEKLFF; DNA: TGTGCCAGCAGCTCGCTTACAAGTGAAAAACTGTTTTTT
J: TRBJ1-1; V: TRBV7-9; D: .; size: .; CDR3: CASSPRQLEAFF; DNA: TGTGCCAGCAGCCCGAGACAGTTAGAAGCTTTCTTT
J: TRBJ2-2; V: TRBV5-1; D: TRBD2; size: .; CDR3: CASSSRAGTSGNTGELFF; DNA: TGCGCCAGCAGCTCCAGGGCCGGGACTAGCGGTAACACCGGGGAGCTGTTTTTT
J: TRBJ2-7; V: TRBV27; D: TRBD2; size: .; CDR3: CASSYGLAYEQYF; DNA: TGTGCCAGCAGTTACGGACTAGCCTACGAGCAGTACTTC
J: TRBJ1-1; V: TRBV3-1/TRBV3-2; D: .; size: .; CDR3: CASSRSRGGLMNTEAFF; DNA: TGTGCCAGCAGCCGCAGTAGGGGGGGGCTAATGAACACTGAAGCTTTCTTT
J: TRBJ1-5; V: TRBV5-4; D: TRBD1; size: .; CDR3: CASSQGTGPDQPQHF; DNA: TGTGCCAGCAGCCAAGGGACAGGACCGGATCAGCCCCAGCATTTT
J: TRBJ1-5; V: TRBV6-5; D: .; size: medium-sized; CDR3: CASSYYGQPQHF; DNA: TGTGCCAGCAGTTACTACGGTCAGCCCCAGCATTTT
J: TRBJ2-5; V: TRBV10-3; D: .; size: .; CDR3: CAISESGGTQETQYF; DNA: TGTGCCATCAGTGAGTCGGGGGGGACACAAGAGACCCAGTACTTC
J: TRBJ1-5; V: TRBV20-1; D: .; size: .; CDR3: CSASLSGRGSNQPQHF; DNA: TGCAGTGCTAGTCTGTCGGGCAGGGGTAGCAATCAGCCCCAGCATTTT
J: TRBJ1-6; V: TRBV2; D: .; size: .; CDR3: CASSAGTTTGVSPLHF; DNA: TGTGCCAGCAGCGCCGGGACTACCACCGGAGTATCACCCCTCCACTTT
J: TRBJ1-1; V: TRBV10-3; D: .; size: .; CDR3: CAITPGSLVNTEAFF; DNA: TGTGCCATTACCCCAGGCAGTCTGGTGAACACTGAAGCTTTCTTT
J: TRBJ2-6; V: TRBV19; D: .; size: .; CDR3: CASSAQDSGWGGANVLTF; DNA: TGTGCCAGTAGTGCCCAGGACAGTGGCTGGGGGGGGGCCAACGTCCTGACTTTC
J: TRBJ2-7; V: TRBV28; D: .; size: .; CDR3: CASSLGGTMGSYEQYF; DNA: TGTGCCAGCAGTCTCGGCGGTACGATGGGTTCCTACGAGCAGTACTTC
J: TRBJ1-1; V: TRBV3-1/TRBV3-2; D: .; size: .; CDR3: CASSQMSWNTEAFF; DNA: TGTGCCAGCAGCCAAATGAGTTGGAACACTGAAGCTTTCTTT
J: TRBJ2-6; V: TRBV3-1/TRBV3-2; D: TRBD1; size: .; CDR3: CASTQFTGTGAGANVLTF; DNA: TGTGCCAGCACCCAATTTACCGGGACAGGGGCTGGGGCCAACGTCCTGACTTTC
J: TRBJ2-4; V: TRBV7-2; D: .; size: .; CDR3: CASSPDSAKNIQYF; DNA: TGTGCCAGCAGTCCCGACTCAGCCAAAAACATTCAGTACTTC
J: TRBJ2-3; V: TRBV27; D: TRBD2; size: medium-sized; CDR3: CASSLEGTSGRVGTQYF; DNA: TGTGCCAGCAGTTTAGAGGGGACTAGCGGGAGGGTTGGTACGCAGTATTTT
J: TRBJ1-5; V: TRBV28; D: .; size: .; CDR3: CASSSRVSLLPPQHF; DNA: TGTGCCAGCAGTTCCAGGGTTTCGTTGTTACCGCCCCAGCATTTT
J: TRBJ1-6; V: TRBV19; D: TRBD1; size: .; CDR3: CASSDRAINSPLHF; DNA: TGTGCCAGTTCGGACAGGGCAATTAATTCACCCCTCCACTTT
J: TRBJ1-2; V: TRBV2; D: .; size: .; CDR3: CATRAGAPNYGYTF; DNA: TGTGCCACCAGGGCGGGGGCCCCTAACTATGGCTACACCTTC
J: TRBJ1-2; V: TRBV6-1; D: .; size: .; CDR3: CASSEVLRADLLDGYTF; DNA: TGTGCCAGCAGTGAAGTCCTGAGGGCAGACCTTCTCGATGGCTACACCTTC
J: TRBJ1-2; V: TRBV2; D: TRBD1; size: .; CDR3: CASRAIPTGGYGYTF; DNA: TGTGCCAGCAGAGCGATTCCGACAGGGGGCTATGGCTACACCTTC
J: TRBJ1-2; V: TRBV6-1; D: TRBD1; size: .; CDR3: CASSETGGRNYGYTF; DNA: TGTGCCAGCAGTGAAACAGGGGGCCGTAACTATGGCTACACCTTC
J: TRBJ1-6; V: TRBV27; D: .; size: .; CDR3: CASSSSGLPLHF; DNA: TGTGCCAGCAGTTCGTCAGGGCTGCCCCTCCACTTT
J: TRBJ1-5; V: TRBV5-1; D: .; size: .; CDR3: CASSPQGSANGQPQHF; DNA: TGCGCCAGCAGCCCACAGGGTTCGGCAAACGGTCAGCCCCAGCATTTT
J: TRBJ1-2; V: TRBV5-1; D: .; size: .; CDR3: CASSSRGDGYTF; DNA: TGCGCCAGCAGCTCCAGGGGTGATGGCTACACCTTC
J: TRBJ1-2; V: TRBV5-6; D: .; size: .; CDR3: CASSSKGDNYGYTF; DNA: TGTGCCAGCAGCTCTAAGGGGGACAACTATGGCTACACCTTC
J: TRBJ1-1; V: TRBV5-6; D: TRBD1; size: few; CDR3: CASSSAWDRGIRNTEAFF; DNA: TGTGCCAGCAGCTCAGCCTGGGACAGGGGGATTCGGAACACTGAAGCTTTCTTT
J: TRBJ1-1; V: TRBV6-1; D: TRBD1; size: .; CDR3: CASSETGFGTATEAFF; DNA: TGTGCCAGCAGTGAGACGGGATTTGGGACAGCCACTGAAGCTTTCTTT
J: TRBJ1-1; V: TRBV28; D: .; size: .; CDR3: CASSSPTGLNTEAFF; DNA: TGTGCCAGCAGTTCCCCGACAGGACTGAACACTGAAGCTTTCTTT
J: TRBJ2-7; V: TRBV10-3; D: TRBD1; size: .; CDR3: CAIRLDRQGISYEQYF; DNA: TGTGCCATCAGGCTAGACCGACAGGGCATCTCCTACGAGCAGTACTTC
J: TRBJ2-7; V: TRBV30; D: TRBD2; size: .; CDR3: CAWVPSGSAEQYF; DNA: TGTGCCTGGGTTCCTAGCGGGAGCGCCGAGCAGTACTTC
J: TRBJ2-3; V: TRBV6-4; D: .; size: .; CDR3: CASSEGGETDTQYF; DNA: TGTGCCAGCAGTGAGGGCGGGGAGACAGATACGCAGTATTTT